The clone carrying this TCR beta chain has at least ten counts. The antigen is not known. The data belong to a study of T cell repertoires in cytomegalovirus infection. Study overall: Public TCR beta signatures provided an indication of both CMV infection and a matching HLA type.

From the reads, TCRdb called clonotypes with MiXCR, one entry per CDR3 protein. The sample includes just under 550,000 distinct CDR3 sequences, around 27% of them seen just once. Study results and limitations: Dominating the ex vivo response were HLA-C-restricted CMV-specific TCR beta clonotypes.

V was shortened by 6 bases and J by 3 bases, with 15 bases between the two germline ends. Germline V gene sequence: CDR1 SGHVT, CDR2 SQSDAQ. CDR3 length: 14 residues. Sequencing used PBMCs. This receptor was obtained from a human donor in good health (CMV status not recorded). Some clones in this sample may be carry-over from other donors' samples. This chain joins TRBV7-4 and TRBJ2-7; D not certain. CDR3 DNA sequence: TGTGCCAGCAGATCCGGGCAGTACGGCTACGAGCAGTACTTC. It codes for CASRSGQYGYEQYF.